A single sample gave rise to the 9 T cell receptor beta chains below, sequenced in a study of blood T cell repertoires in COVID-19. Repertoires were generated with immunoSEQ multiplex PCR, while TCRdb's copy carries only in-frame clones and drops some. The sample records about 170,000 clones, more than 75% being singletons. The sequenced sample consisted of peripheral blood. These receptors were collected from a man aged 50-60 years who had recovered from COVID-19.

The gene calls are TRBV4-2 and TRBJ2-7; 7 bases match TRBD1. There are 14 residues in the CDR3. The trim removed 2 bases at V and 0 bases at J, leaving 1 base unmatched. In germline, CDR1 is LGHNA, CDR2 YNFKEQ. The CDR3 here is CASSQWDSSYEQYF. In DNA, the CDR3 is TGTGCCAGCAGCCAATGGGACAGCTCCTACGAGCAGTACTTC.

This chain joins TRBV27 and TRBJ2-7; D gene unclear. Germline V gene data show CDR1 as MNHEY and CDR2 as SMNVEV (reference sequence). The CDR3 length is 12 residues. Trimming took 3 bases from V and 6 from J, leaving 9 bases between them. Written as DNA, the CDR3 is TGTGCCAGCAGTTTCTTCGGTGGCGAGCAGTACTTC. This gives the protein CASSFFGGEQYF.

The J gene is TRBJ1-5, the V gene TRBV28, with D possibly matching TRBD1 (6 bases). Germline V gives CDR1 MDHEN, CDR2 SYDVKM. V was trimmed by 10 bases and J by 6 bases, leaving 13 bases between them. The CDR3 has 12 amino acids. CDR3 loop: CATLTGTQPQHF. Here the CDR3 DNA reads TGTGCCACTTTAACAGGGACTCAGCCCCAGCATTTT.

The chain joins TRBV7-3 to TRBJ2-1; TRBD2 might be the D (6 bases). This CDR3 spans 15 amino acids. Germline V CDR1 and CDR2: SGHTA, FQGTGA. V was pared by 0 bases and J by 7 bases, with 13 bases between. CDR3 loop: CASSLTLPAGNEQFF. CDR3 nucleotide sequence: TGTGCCAGCAGCTTAACCCTACCGGCGGGGAATGAGCAGTTCTTC.

The chain joins TRBV11-1 to TRBJ2-1, with 11 bases identical to TRBD2. The CDR3 is 15 residues long. The germline CDR1 and CDR2 sequences are SGHAT and FQDESV (reference sequence). V lost 1 base to trimming and J lost 5 bases; unmatched junction nucleotides: 1. CDR3 sequence: CASSLGSGRDNEQFF. The CDR3 nucleotides are TGTGCCAGCAGCTTAGGTAGCGGGAGGGACAATGAGCAGTTCTTC.

On this clone itself: The junction departs from the called germline gene at one end, perhaps through a read error. The chain joins TRBV28 to TRBJ1-4, with D uncertain. CDR3 length: 12 residues. Germline V gene sequence: CDR1 MDHEN, CDR2 SYDVKM. The CDR3 loop reads CVSGKRGEKLFF. DNA for the CDR3: TGTGTCAGCGGGAAACGGGGTGAAAAACTGTTTTTT.

The chain has TRBV6-1 and TRBJ1-2; 7 bases are shared with TRBD1. Germline CDR1 reads MNHNS; CDR2 reads SASEGT. Trimming took 2 bases from V and 1 from J; bases not matched to a gene: 7. The CDR3 loop spans 16 amino acids. The CDR3 spells CASSEIRTGINYGYTF. The DNA for the CDR3 is TGTGCCAGCAGTGAAATCCGGACAGGTATTAACTATGGCTACACCTTC.

This clone occurred once. The chain carries TRBV2 and TRBJ2-1; 9 bases agree with TRBD2. After removal of 2 bases from V and 10 bases from J, the junction contained 9 bases not matched to a gene. The CDR3 contains 15 residues. Germline loops: CDR1 SNHLY, CDR2 FYNNEI. DNA for the CDR3: TGTGCCAGCAGTGAAATCGCGGGAGGGCCGGGGGAGCAGTTCTTC. Translation gives CASSEIAGGPGEQFF.

This chain joins TRBV7-3 and TRBJ1-3, with D possibly TRBD1 on 5 matching bases. This CDR3 has 15 amino acids. Germline-derived CDR1 and CDR2 are SGHTA and FQGTGA. V shed 1 base and J shed 4 bases, with 11 bases lying between them. The CDR3 is CASSLSGGVGNTIYF. The CDR3 nucleotides read TGTGCCAGCAGCTTAAGTGGAGGGGTCGGAAACACCATATATTTT.